Below, 22 T cell receptor beta chains from the same sample are listed, as sequenced in a study of blood T cell repertoires in COVID-19. Sequencing was performed with immunoSEQ multiplex PCR; in TCRdb, only in-frame clones are kept and a portion is missing. The data show about 500,000 clones, roughly 90% seen once. Input material: PBMCs or T cells enriched from blood (not recorded which). These receptors all come from a woman aged 18-35 years who had recovered from COVID-19.

This clone was detected once. The V gene is TRBV28, the J gene TRBJ1-2, with TRBD1 matching over 8 bases. There are 13 residues in the CDR3. The V gene's germline CDR1 is MDHEN and CDR2 SYDVKM. V was pared by 4 bases and J by 4 bases, with 2 bases of the junction left unmatched. The CDR3: CASSSTGVYGYTF. CDR3 DNA sequence: TGTGCCAGCAGTTCGACAGGGGTCTATGGCTACACCTTC.

Points on this clone: A read error may produce the germline difference seen at one junction end. The chain carries TRBV5-6 and TRBJ1-3; no clear D. This CDR3 spans 15 amino acids. Per the germline V gene, CDR1 is SGHDT and CDR2 is YYEEEE. The CDR3: CASSPQHSSENTIYF. The CDR3 DNA reads TGTGCCAGCAGCCCCCAACACAGCTCTGAAAACACCATATATTTT.

DNA of the CDR3: TGTGCCAGCAGCCTAGGGCCCCAGAACACTGAAGCTTTCTTT. It codes for CASSLGPQNTEAFF. The chain employs TRBV11-3 and TRBJ1-1; no reliable D call. The CDR3 loop spans 14 amino acids. Germline-derived CDR1 and CDR2 are SGHNT and YENEEA. The V end was cut by 5 bases, the J end by 1 base, with 11 bases between.

The gene calls are TRBV6-1 and TRBJ2-7; a possible D gene is TRBD1 (5 bases). This CDR3 spans 14 amino acids. CDR1 and CDR2 from the germline V gene are MNHNS and SASEGT. Trimming removed 1 base from V and 4 bases from J, with 11 bases in between. In DNA, the CDR3 is TGTGCCAGCAGTGAAGGTGGGGCCGAATACGAGCAGTACTTC. Its translation: CASSEGGAEYEQYF.

The chain is built from TRBV3-1 (or the pseudogene TRBV3-2) and TRBJ2-3; 10 nucleotides align to TRBD2. Germline V gene lookup returns CDR1 LGHDT and CDR2 YNNKEL (reference sequence). This CDR3 has 16 residues. The J segment lost 1 base and the V segment lost 4 bases, leaving 5 bases of the junction unmatched. CDR3 coding DNA: TGTGCCAGCAGCCTAGGAACTAGCGGGGGCACAGATACGCAGTATTTT. Protein product: CASSLGTSGGTDTQYF.

This clone turned up a few times. This chain joins TRBV6-5 and TRBJ1-2, with 9 bases matching TRBD1. CDR1 and CDR2 from the germline V gene are MNHEY and SVGAGI. The CDR3 sequence is 13 residues long. With V trimmed by 6 bases and J by 14 bases, 13 bases remained unmatched. The CDR3 bases are TGTGCCAGCAGCGCAACAATCGCCGGGACAGGGACCTTC. It is translated as CASSATIAGTGTF.

There are a few counts of this clone. V usage is TRBV2 and J usage is TRBJ1-1; D is ambiguous. Germline CDR1 is SNHLY and CDR2 is FYNNEI. V was clipped by 11 bases and J by 1 base, with 8 bases between them. This CDR3 has 11 residues. The CDR3 loop is CAAGGNTEAFF. The CDR3 DNA reads TGTGCCGCCGGTGGGAACACTGAAGCTTTCTTT.

The genes are TRBV5-1 and TRBJ2-5, with TRBD2 as a possible D gene (7 bases). The CDR3 sequence is 14 residues long. The V gene's germline CDR1 is SGHRS and CDR2 YFSETQ. Trimming took off 4 bases at V and 4 bases at J, with 14 bases between the two ends. The CDR3 DNA is TGCGCCAGCAGCCCGGGGGGCCAGGGAGAGACCCAGTACTTC. This gives the protein CASSPGGQGETQYF.

The chain combines TRBV11-2 with TRBJ2-2, with D maybe TRBD1 (6 bases). V lost 4 bases and J 0 bases, leaving 12 bases between the germline ends. Germline CDR1 is SGHAT and CDR2 is FQNNGV. The CDR3 is 16 amino acids. In nucleotides, the CDR3 is TGTGCCAGCAGCTCGCAGGGGTCGGCGAACACCGGGGAGCTGTTTTTT. Amino acids: CASSSQGSANTGELFF.

CDR3 sequence reads: CASTGHMNTEAFF. The DNA for the CDR3 is TGCGCCAGCACCGGACACATGAACACTGAAGCTTTCTTT. The chain recombines TRBV5-1 with TRBJ1-1; D is possibly TRBD1 (5 bases). Trimming stripped 6 bases from V and 0 bases from J, with 9 bases between. Per the germline V gene, CDR1 is SGHRS and CDR2 is YFSETQ. The CDR3 contains 13 residues.

The chain recombines TRBV5-6 with TRBJ2-5, with TRBD1 matching over 10 bases. The germline gives CDR1 SGHDT, CDR2 YYEEEE. Germline trimming cut 4 bases from V and 7 bases from J; bases unmatched to any gene: 7. The length of the CDR3 is 14 residues. The CDR3 reads CASSATGGVGTQYF. The CDR3 DNA is TGTGCCAGCAGCGCGACAGGGGGCGTCGGGACCCAGTACTTC.

The rearrangement joins TRBV7-8 to TRBJ1-5; 7 bases align to TRBD1. Germline CDR1 is SGHVS and CDR2 is FQNEAQ. The length of the CDR3 is 17 residues. V gave up 2 bases and J gave up 5 bases; unmatched junction bases: 12. The DNA of the CDR3 is TGTGCCAGCAGCTTACGCCTCCGGGACAGTTTCTATCAGCCCCAGCATTTT. It is translated as CASSLRLRDSFYQPQHF.

The rearrangement uses TRBV9 and TRBJ2-3; tentative D call: TRBD2 (6 bases). Trimming took 3 bases from V and 3 from J, leaving 14 bases between them. This CDR3 region has 15 residues. The germline V gene encodes CDR1 SGDLS and CDR2 YYNGEE. The CDR3 protein is CASSAPHGGTDTQYF. CDR3 DNA sequence: TGTGCCAGCAGCGCCCCGCACGGGGGTACAGATACGCAGTATTTT. The entire variable domain, with the rest obtained from reference TRBV9 and TRBJ2-3, is as follows: DSGVTQTPKHLITATGQRVTLRCSPRSGDLSVYWYQQSLDQGLQFLIQYYNGEERAKGNILERFSAQQFPDLHSELNLSSLELGDSALYFCASSAPHGGTDTQYFGPGTRLTVL.

This rearrangement joins TRBV2 to TRBJ2-2; the match to TRBD1 covers 7 bases. CDR3 length equals 18 residues. Germline V gene data show CDR1 as SNHLY and CDR2 as FYNNEI. Losses at the gene ends were 3 bases for V and 5 bases for J; bases not matched to a gene: 15. The CDR3 reads CASSDHGQAGGLTGELFF. In nucleotides, the CDR3 is TGTGCCAGCAGTGATCATGGACAGGCAGGGGGTCTTACCGGGGAGCTGTTTTTT. Filled out from reference TRBV2 and TRBJ2-2, the complete variable domain reads EPEVTQTPSHQVTQMGQEVILRCVPISNHLYFYWYRQILGQKVEFLVSFYNNEISEKSEIFDDQFSVERPDGSNFTLKIRSTKLEDSAMYFCASSDHGQAGGLTGELFFGEGSRLTVL.

The V gene is TRBV18, the J gene TRBJ2-5; TRBD2 aligns across 7 bases. Trimming cost V 3 bases and J 5 bases; bases outside gene matches: 12. The germline gives CDR1 KGHSH, CDR2 LQKENI. The CDR3 sequence is 16 residues long. CDR3 residues: CASSPLTSTRAETQYF. The CDR3 nucleotides are TGTGCCAGCTCACCTTTGACTAGCACCCGGGCGGAGACCCAGTACTTC.

J is TRBJ1-1 and V is TRBV4-1, with D maybe TRBD1 (6 bases). Trimming took off 1 base at V and 2 bases at J, with 11 bases between the two ends. CDR1 MGHRA and CDR2 YSYEKL come from the germline V gene. This CDR3 is built from 15 residues. This chain's CDR3 is CASSQVGTQNTEAFF. The DNA of the CDR3 is TGCGCCAGCAGCCAAGTAGGGACACAAAACACTGAAGCTTTCTTT.

This chain uses TRBV28 with TRBJ1-2; D is possibly TRBD1 (5 bases). CDR3 length: 16 amino acids. V lost 4 bases to trimming and J lost 3 bases, with 18 bases between them. From germline, CDR1 is MDHEN and CDR2 SYDVKM. Here the CDR3 reads CASSSAGGALYYGYTF. The CDR3 DNA sequence: TGTGCCAGCAGTTCGGCGGGGGGAGCCCTCTACTATGGCTACACCTTC.

V and J are TRBV10-3 and TRBJ1-3, with no clear D. V lost 5 bases and J lost 0, with 17 bases in between. This CDR3 comprises 17 residues. Germline V gene lookup returns CDR1 ENHRY and CDR2 SYGVKD. CDR3 sequence reads: CAISLSWWRSSGNTIYF. The CDR3 bases are TGTGCCATCAGTCTTAGCTGGTGGCGGAGCTCTGGAAACACCATATATTTT.

The CDR3 loop is CASSLEGAQAEAFF. In nucleotides, the CDR3 is TGCGCCAGCAGCTTGGAGGGGGCTCAGGCTGAAGCTTTCTTT. The rearrangement joins TRBV5-1 to TRBJ1-1, with 7 nucleotides matching TRBD1. The CDR3 runs 14 residues. In germline, CDR1 is SGHRS, CDR2 YFSETQ. V gave up 0 bases and J gave up 6 bases; unmatched junction bases: 5.

The J gene is TRBJ2-3, the V gene TRBV19, with TRBD2 identical over 7 bases. Germline V gives CDR1 LNHDA, CDR2 SQIVND (reference sequence). This CDR3 is built from 16 residues. J lost 3 bases, V lost 6 bases, and 12 bases had no gene match. The DNA for the CDR3 is TGTGCCAGTAGACCCGACGGACTAGTTACGACAGATACGCAGTATTTT. This translates into CASRPDGLVTTDTQYF.

This clone showed up just a few times. This chain connects TRBV14 to TRBJ1-2; D is possibly TRBD1 (6 bases). There are 13 residues in the CDR3. V was shortened by 5 bases and J by 6 bases, with 13 bases between the two germline ends. Germline values: CDR1 SGHDN, CDR2 FVKESK. The CDR3 DNA follows: TGTGCCAGCAGCAGACGGGACATTCATGGCTACACCTTC. This codes for CASSRRDIHGYTF.

The rearrangement joins TRBV6-1 to TRBJ2-3; no clear D gene. V was trimmed by 3 bases and J by 4 bases, leaving 11 bases between them. The CDR3 runs to 14 residues. CDR1 MNHNS and CDR2 SASEGT come from the germline V gene. The CDR3 reads CASSDDGGADTQYF. The CDR3 region has the DNA TGTGCCAGCAGTGACGACGGTGGAGCAGATACGCAGTATTTT.